This T cell receptor beta chain was recorded in a study of blood T cell repertoires in COVID-19. V gave up 5 bases and J gave up 7 bases, with 27 bases separating them. CDR3 size: 17 residues. CDR1 is GTSNPN and CDR2 is SVGIG in the germline V gene (reference sequence). The table came from immunoSEQ multiplex PCR; TCRdb's copy has only in-frame clones and leaves some out. The sample consists of fewer than 300,000 clones, roughly 84% of them appearing once. Sequencing used peripheral blood. This receptor was taken from a person aged 70 to 80 with COVID-19, enrolled during active disease. This rearrangement joins TRBV30 to TRBJ1-5; D gene unclear. CDR3 in amino acids: CAWSSRGSSFGGQPQHF. The DNA for the CDR3 is TGTGCCTGGTCTAGCAGAGGATCTTCGTTTGGCGGCCAGCCCCAGCATTTT.